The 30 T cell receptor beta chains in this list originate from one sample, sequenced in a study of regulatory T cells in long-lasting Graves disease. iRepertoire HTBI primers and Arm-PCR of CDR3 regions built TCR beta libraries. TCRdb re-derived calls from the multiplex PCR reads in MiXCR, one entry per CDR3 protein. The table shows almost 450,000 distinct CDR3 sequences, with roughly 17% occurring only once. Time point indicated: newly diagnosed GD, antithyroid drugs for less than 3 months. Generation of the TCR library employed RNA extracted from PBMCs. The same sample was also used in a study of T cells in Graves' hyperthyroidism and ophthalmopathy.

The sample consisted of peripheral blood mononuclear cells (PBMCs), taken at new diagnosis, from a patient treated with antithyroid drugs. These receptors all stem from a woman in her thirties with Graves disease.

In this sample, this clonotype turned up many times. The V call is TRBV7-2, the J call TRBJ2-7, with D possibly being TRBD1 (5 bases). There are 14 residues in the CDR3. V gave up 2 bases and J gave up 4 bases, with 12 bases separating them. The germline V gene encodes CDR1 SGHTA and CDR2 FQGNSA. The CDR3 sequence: CASSLWIQGYEQYF. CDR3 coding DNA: TGTGCCAGCAGCTTATGGATTCAGGGTTACGAGCAGTACTTC.

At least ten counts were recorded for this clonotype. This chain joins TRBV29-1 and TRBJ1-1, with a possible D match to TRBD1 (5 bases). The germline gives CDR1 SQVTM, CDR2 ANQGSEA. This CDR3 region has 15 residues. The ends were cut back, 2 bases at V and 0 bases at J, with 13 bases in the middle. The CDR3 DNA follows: TGCAGCGTTGAATTGAGGGGACCCATGAACACTGAAGCTTTCTTT. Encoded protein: CSVELRGPMNTEAFF.

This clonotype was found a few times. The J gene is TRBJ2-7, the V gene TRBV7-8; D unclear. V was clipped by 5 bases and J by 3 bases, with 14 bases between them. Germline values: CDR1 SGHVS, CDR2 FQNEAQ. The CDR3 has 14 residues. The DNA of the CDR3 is TGTGCCAGCAGCAAACGCCCGACGGACTACGAGCAGTACTTC. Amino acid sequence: CASSKRPTDYEQYF.

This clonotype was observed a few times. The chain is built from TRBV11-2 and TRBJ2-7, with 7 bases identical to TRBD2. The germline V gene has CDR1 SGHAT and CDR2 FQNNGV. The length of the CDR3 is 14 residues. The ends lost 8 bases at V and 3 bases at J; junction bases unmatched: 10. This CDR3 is CASGRGGLFYEQYF. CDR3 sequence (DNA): TGTGCCAGCGGAAGGGGAGGGCTTTTCTACGAGCAGTACTTC.

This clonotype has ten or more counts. In DNA, the CDR3 is TGCAGCGTTGTTACGACAGAGAGCTCCTACGAGCAGTACTTC. Its translation: CSVVTTESSYEQYF. The chain has TRBV29-1 and TRBJ2-7; tentatively, D is TRBD1 (5 bases). Between the trimmed V and J ends, which lost 4 bases and 0 bases, there was a span of 13 bases. Germline loops: CDR1 SQVTM, CDR2 ANQGSEA. CDR3 length: 14 amino acids.

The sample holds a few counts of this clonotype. This CDR3 is CANSRPAGLNEQFF. In DNA, the CDR3 is TGTGCCAACTCGCGACCAGCAGGCTTGAATGAGCAGTTCTTC. The V call is TRBV2, the J call TRBJ2-1; no firm D call. This CDR3 comprises 14 residues. Trimming took 10 bases from V and 7 from J, leaving 20 bases between them. CDR1 is SNHLY and CDR2 is FYNNEI in the germline V gene.

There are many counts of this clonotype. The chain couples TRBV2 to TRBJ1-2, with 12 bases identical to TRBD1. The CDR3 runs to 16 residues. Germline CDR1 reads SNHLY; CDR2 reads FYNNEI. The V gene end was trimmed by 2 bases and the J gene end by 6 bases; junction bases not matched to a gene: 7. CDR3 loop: CASSEIRGQGAHGYTF. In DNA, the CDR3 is TGTGCCAGCAGTGAAATAAGGGGACAGGGGGCTCATGGCTACACCTTC.

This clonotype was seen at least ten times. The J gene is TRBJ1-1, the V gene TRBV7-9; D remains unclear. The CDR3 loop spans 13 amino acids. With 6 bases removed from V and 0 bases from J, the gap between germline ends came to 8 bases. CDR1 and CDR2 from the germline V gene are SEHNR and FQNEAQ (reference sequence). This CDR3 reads CASRPTLNTEAFF. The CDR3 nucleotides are TGTGCCAGCAGACCGACACTGAACACTGAAGCTTTCTTT.

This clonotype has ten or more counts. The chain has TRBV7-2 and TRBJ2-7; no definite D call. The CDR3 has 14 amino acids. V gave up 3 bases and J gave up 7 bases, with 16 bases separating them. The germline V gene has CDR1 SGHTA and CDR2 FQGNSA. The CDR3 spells CASSFKTFTLEQYF. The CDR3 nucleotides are TGTGCCAGCAGCTTCAAGACTTTTACATTGGAGCAGTACTTC.

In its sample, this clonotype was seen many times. CDR3 DNA sequence: TGTGCCAGCAGCCCTCGGACTAGCGGACACTACGAGCAGTACTTC. It translates to CASSPRTSGHYEQYF. The chain employs TRBV11-2 and TRBJ2-7; 10 bases align to TRBD2. CDR1 is SGHAT and CDR2 is FQNNGV in the germline V gene. The CDR3 is 15 amino acids. Trimming at V came to 5 bases and at J to 3 bases, leaving 7 bases not matched to a gene. Drawing the rest from reference TRBV11-2 and TRBJ2-7, the complete variable domain is EAGVAQSPRYKIIEKRQSVAFWCNPISGHATLYWYQQILGQGPKLLIQFQNNGVVDDSQLPKDRFSAERLKGVDSTLKIQPAKLEDSAVYLCASSPRTSGHYEQYFGPGTRLTVT.

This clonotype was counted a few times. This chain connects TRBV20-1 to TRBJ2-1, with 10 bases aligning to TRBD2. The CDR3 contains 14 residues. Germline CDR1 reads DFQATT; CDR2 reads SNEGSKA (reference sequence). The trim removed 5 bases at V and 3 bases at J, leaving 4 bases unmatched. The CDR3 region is CSAPSGRVYNEQFF. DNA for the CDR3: TGCAGTGCTCCTAGCGGGAGAGTCTACAATGAGCAGTTCTTC.

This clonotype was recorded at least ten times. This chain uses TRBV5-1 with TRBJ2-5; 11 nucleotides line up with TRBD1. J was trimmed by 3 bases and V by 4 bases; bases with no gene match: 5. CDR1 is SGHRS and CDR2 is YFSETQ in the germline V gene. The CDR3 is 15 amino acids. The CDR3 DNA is TGCGCCAGCAGCGGTTTGGGACAGGGGGAAGAGACCCAGTACTTC. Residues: CASSGLGQGEETQYF.

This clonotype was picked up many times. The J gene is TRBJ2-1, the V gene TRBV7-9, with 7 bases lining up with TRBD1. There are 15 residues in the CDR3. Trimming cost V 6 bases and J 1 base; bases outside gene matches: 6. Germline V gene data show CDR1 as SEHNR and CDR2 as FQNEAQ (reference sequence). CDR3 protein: CASRLDRVSYNEQFF. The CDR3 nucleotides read TGTGCCAGCAGACTAGACAGGGTATCCTACAATGAGCAGTTCTTC.

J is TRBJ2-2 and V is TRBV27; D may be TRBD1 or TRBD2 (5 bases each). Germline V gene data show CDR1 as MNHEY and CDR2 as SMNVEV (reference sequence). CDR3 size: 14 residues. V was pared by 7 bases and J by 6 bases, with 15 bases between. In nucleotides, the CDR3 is TGTGCCAGCACGCCCGGGACGCCCGCCGGGGAGCTGTTTTTT. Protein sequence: CASTPGTPAGELFF.

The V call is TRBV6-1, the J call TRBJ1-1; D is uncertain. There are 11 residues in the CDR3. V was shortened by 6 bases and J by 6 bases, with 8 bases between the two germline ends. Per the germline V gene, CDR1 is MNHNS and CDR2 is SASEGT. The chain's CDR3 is CASRVGSEAFF. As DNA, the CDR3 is TGTGCCAGCAGAGTTGGCTCTGAAGCTTTCTTT.

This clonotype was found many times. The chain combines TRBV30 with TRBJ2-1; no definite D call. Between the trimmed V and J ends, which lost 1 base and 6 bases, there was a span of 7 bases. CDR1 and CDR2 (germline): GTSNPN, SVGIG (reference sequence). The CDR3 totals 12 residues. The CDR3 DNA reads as TGTGCCTGGAGTGGGGAAACCAATGAGCAGTTCTTC. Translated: CAWSGETNEQFF. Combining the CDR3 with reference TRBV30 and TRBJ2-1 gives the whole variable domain SQTIHQWPATLVQPVGSPLSLECTVEGTSNPNLYWYRQAAGRGLQLLFYSVGIGQISSEVPQNLSASRPQDRQFILSSKKLLLSDSGFYLCAWSGETNEQFFGPGTRLTVL.

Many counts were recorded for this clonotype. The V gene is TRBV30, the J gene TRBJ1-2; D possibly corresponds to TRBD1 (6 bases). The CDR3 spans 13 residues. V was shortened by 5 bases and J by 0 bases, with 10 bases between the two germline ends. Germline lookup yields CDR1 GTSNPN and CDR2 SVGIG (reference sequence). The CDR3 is CAWYRDPNYGYTF. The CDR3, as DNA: TGTGCCTGGTACAGGGATCCTAACTATGGCTACACCTTC.

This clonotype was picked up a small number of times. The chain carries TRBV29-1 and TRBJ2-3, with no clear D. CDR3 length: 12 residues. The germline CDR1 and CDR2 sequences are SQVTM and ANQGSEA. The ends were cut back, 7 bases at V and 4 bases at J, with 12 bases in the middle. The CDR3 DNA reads TGCAGCGCGGGTCTTGCGGCAGATACGCAGTATTTT. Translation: CSAGLAADTQYF.

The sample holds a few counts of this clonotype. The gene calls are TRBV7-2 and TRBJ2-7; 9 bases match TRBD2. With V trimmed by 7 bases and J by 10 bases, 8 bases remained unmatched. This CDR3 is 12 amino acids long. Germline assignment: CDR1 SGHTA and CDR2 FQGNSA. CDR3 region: CASTTSGDTQYF. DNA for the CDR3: TGTGCCAGCACGACTAGCGGAGATACACAGTACTTC. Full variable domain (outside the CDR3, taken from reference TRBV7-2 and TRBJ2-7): GAGVSQSPSNKVTEKGKDVELRCDPISGHTALYWYRQSLGQGLEFLIYFQGNSAPDKSGLPSDRFSAERTGGSVSTLTIQRTQQEDSAVYLCASTTSGDTQYFGPGTRLTVT.

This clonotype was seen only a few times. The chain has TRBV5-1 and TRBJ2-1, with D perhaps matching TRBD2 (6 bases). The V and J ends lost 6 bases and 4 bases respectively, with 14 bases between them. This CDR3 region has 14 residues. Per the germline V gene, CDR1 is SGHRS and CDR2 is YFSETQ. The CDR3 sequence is CASTPGVGYNEQFF. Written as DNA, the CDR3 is TGCGCCAGCACTCCGGGAGTTGGTTACAATGAGCAGTTCTTC. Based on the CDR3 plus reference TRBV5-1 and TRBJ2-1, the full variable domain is KAGVTQTPRYLIKTRGQQVTLSCSPISGHRSVSWYQQTPGQGLQFLFEYFSETQRNKGNFPGRFSGRQFSNSRSEMNVSTLELGDSALYLCASTPGVGYNEQFFGPGTRLTVL.

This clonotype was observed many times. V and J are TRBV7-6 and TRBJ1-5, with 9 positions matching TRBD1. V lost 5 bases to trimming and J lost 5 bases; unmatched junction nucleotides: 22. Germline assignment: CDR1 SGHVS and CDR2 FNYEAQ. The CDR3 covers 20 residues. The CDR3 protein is CASSPLRASPLGQGHQPQHF. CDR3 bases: TGTGCCAGCAGCCCGCTCCGAGCCTCACCGTTGGGACAGGGCCATCAGCCCCAGCATTTT.

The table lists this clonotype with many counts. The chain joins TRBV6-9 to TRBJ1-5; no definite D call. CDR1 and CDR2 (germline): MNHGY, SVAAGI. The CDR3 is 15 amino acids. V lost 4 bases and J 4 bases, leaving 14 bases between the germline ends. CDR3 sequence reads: CASSFGPQENQPQHF. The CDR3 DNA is TGTGCCAGCAGTTTTGGCCCCCAAGAGAATCAGCCCCAGCATTTT.

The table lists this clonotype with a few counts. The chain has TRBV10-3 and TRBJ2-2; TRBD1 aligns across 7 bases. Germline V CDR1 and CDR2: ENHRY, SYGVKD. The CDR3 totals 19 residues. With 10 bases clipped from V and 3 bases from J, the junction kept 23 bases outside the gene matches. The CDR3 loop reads CASSPTPYRGRRYTGELFF. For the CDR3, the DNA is TGTGCCAGCAGCCCAACCCCATACAGGGGAAGGCGATACACCGGGGAGCTGTTTTTT.

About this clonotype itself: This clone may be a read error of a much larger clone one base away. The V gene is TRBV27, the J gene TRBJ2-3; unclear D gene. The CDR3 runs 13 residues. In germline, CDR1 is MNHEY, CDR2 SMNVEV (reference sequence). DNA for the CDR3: TGTGCCAGCAGGAGCCCAGGCACAGATAGGCAGTATTTT. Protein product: CASRSPGTDRQYF.

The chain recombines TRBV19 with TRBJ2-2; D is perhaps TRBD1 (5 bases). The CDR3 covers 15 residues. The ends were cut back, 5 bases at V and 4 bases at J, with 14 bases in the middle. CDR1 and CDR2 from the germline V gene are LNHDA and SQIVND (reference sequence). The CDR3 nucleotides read TGTGCCAGTAGTGGACCAGACAGACTCACCGGGGAGCTGTTTTTT. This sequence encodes CASSGPDRLTGELFF.

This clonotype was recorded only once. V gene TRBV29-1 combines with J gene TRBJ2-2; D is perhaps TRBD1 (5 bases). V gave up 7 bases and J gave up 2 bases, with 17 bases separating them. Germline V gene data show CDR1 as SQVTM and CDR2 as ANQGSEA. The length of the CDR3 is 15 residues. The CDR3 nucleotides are TGCAGCGCTGGGGCGAGAGGACCAAACACCGGGGAGCTGTTTTTT. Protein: CSAGARGPNTGELFF.

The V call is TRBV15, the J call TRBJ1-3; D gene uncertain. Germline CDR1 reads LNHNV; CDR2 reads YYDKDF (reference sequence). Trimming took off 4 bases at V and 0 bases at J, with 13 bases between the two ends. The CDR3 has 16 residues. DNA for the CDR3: TGTGCCACCAGCAAGGGTGGCGGATACTCTGGAAACACCATATATTTT. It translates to CATSKGGGYSGNTIYF. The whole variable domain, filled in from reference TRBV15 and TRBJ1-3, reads DAMVIQNPRYQVTQFGKPVTLSCSQTLNHNVMYWYQQKSSQAPKLLFHYYDKDFNNEADTPDNFQSRRPNTSFCFLDIRSPGLGDTAMYLCATSKGGGYSGNTIYFGEGSWLTVV.

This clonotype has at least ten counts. CDR3 DNA sequence: TGTGCCTGGAGTCTCCCCCCTACTAGCGGGAGAAGTGGTACGCAGTATTTT. As protein: CAWSLPPTSGRSGTQYF. The rearrangement uses TRBV30 and TRBJ2-3; TRBD2 aligns across 11 bases. Germline assignment: CDR1 GTSNPN and CDR2 SVGIG (reference sequence). Trimming took 2 bases from V and 8 from J; bases not matched to a gene: 15. The CDR3 totals 17 residues.

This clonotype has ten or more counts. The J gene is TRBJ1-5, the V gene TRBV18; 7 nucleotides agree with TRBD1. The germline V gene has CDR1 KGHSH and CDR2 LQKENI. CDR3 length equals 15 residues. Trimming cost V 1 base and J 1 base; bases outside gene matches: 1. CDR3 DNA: TGTGCCAGCTCACCACAGGGGGCGAGCAATCAGCCCCAGCATTTT. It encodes CASSPQGASNQPQHF.

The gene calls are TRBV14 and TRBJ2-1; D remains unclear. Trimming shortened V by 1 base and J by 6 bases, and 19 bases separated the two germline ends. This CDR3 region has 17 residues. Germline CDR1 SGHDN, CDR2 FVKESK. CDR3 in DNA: TGTGCCAGCAGCCAAGGGATGGAGAGAATCCCAGTCAATGAGCAGTTCTTC. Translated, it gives CASSQGMERIPVNEQFF.